This T cell receptor beta chain was observed in a study of blood T cell repertoires in COVID-19. In the study overall: The United States, Italy and Spain were the sources of the acute and convalescent COVID-19 samples. In each case, the material was cDNA or gDNA derived from T cells, B-cell-depleted T cells, or PBMCs.

J was trimmed by 6 bases and V by 1 base; bases with no gene match: 5. This CDR3 spans 14 amino acids. Germline CDR1 and CDR2: MNHNY and SVGAGI (reference sequence). In the source study's methods: Amplification of reference gene primers was used by the study to estimate nucleated cell counts. TCRdb's copy holds only in-frame clones and misses some; the assay was immunoSEQ multiplex PCR. That table supplies the V and J calls and clone size; D and trimming were determined from the DNA. This sample yields hundreds of thousands of clones, of which around 80% are seen a single time; roughly 4% belongs to the top ten. Everyone who took part was roughly 18 to 89 years old, and they came from fewer than 25 US areas.

Source material: PBMCs or T cells enriched from blood (not recorded which). This receptor was obtained from a man aged 30 to 39 with acute COVID-19. This chain links TRBV6-6 with TRBJ1-2; 7 bases are a match to TRBD1. In DNA form, the CDR3 reads TGTGCCAGCAGTTACTGGAGACAGGGTGATGGCTACACCTTC. It translates to CASSYWRQGDGYTF.